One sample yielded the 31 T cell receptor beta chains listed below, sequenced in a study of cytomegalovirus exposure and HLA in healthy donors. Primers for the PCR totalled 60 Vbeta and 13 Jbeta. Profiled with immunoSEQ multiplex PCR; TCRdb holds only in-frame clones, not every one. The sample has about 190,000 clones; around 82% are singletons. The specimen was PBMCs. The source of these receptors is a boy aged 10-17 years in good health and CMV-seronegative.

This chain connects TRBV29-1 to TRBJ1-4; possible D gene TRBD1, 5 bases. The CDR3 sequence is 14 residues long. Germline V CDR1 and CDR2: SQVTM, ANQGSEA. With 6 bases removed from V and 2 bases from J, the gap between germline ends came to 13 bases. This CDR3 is CSVTDSYTNEKLFF. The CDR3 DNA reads TGCAGCGTCACTGACAGTTACACTAATGAAAAACTGTTTTTT.

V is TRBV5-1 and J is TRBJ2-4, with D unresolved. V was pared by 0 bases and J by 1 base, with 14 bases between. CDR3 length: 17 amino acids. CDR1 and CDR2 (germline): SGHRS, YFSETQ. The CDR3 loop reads CASSLVAATLAKNIQYF. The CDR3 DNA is TGCGCCAGCAGCTTGGTAGCAGCCACCTTGGCCAAAAACATTCAGTACTTC.

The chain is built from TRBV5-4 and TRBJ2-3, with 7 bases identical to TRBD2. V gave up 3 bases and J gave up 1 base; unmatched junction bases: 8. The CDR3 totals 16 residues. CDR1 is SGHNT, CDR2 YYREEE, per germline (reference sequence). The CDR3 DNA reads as TGTGCCAGCAGCTCTTTTGGGGGGGACGGCACAGATACGCAGTATTTT. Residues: CASSSFGGDGTDTQYF. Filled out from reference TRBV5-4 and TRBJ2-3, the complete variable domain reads ETGVTQSPTHLIKTRGQQVTLRCSSQSGHNTVSWYQQALGQGPQFIFQYYREEENGRGNFPPRFSGLQFPNYSSELNVNALELDDSALYLCASSSFGGDGTDTQYFGPGTRLTVL.

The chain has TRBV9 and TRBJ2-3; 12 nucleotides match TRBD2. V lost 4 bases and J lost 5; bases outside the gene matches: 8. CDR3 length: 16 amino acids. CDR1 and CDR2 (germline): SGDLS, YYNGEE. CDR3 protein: CASSPRLAGVVDTQYF. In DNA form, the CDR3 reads TGTGCCAGCAGCCCAAGACTAGCGGGAGTTGTAGATACGCAGTATTTT.

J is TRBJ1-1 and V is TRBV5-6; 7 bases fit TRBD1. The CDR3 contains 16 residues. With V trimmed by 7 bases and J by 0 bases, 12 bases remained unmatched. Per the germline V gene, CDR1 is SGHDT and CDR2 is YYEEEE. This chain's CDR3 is CASFRGMVEMNTEAFF. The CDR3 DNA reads TGTGCCAGCTTCAGGGGGATGGTGGAAATGAACACTGAAGCTTTCTTT.

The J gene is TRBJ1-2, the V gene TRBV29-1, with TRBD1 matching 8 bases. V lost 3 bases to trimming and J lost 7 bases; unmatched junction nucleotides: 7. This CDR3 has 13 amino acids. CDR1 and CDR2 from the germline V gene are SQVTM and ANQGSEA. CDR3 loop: CSVDWQGAFGYTF. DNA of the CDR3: TGCAGCGTTGATTGGCAGGGGGCTTTTGGCTACACCTTC.

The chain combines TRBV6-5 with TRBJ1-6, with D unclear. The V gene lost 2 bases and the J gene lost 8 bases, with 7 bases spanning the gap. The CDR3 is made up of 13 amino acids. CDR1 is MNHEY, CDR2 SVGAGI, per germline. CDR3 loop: CASSYLEYSPLHF. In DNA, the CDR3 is TGTGCCAGCAGTTACCTTGAGTATTCACCCCTCCACTTT.

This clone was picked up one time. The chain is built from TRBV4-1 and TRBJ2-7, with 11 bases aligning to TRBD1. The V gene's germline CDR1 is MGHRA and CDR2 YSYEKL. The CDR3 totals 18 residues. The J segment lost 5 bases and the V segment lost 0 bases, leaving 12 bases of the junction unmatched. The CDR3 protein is CASSQDPTGTGGINEQYF. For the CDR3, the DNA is TGCGCCAGCAGCCAAGATCCAACAGGGACAGGGGGTATCAACGAGCAGTACTTC.

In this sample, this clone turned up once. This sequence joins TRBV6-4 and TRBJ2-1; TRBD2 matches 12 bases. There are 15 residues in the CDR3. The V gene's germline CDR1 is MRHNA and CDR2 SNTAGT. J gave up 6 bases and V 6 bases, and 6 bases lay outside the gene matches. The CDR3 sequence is CASSELAGGLNEQFF. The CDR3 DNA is TGTGCCAGCAGCGAACTAGCGGGGGGTCTCAATGAGCAGTTCTTC.

CDR3 region: CASSQFPGEAETQYF. The CDR3 nucleotides are TGTGCCAGCAGCCAATTCCCGGGAGAGGCGGAGACCCAGTACTTC. This rearrangement joins TRBV14 to TRBJ2-5, with a possible D match to TRBD2 (6 bases). Germline-derived CDR1 and CDR2 are SGHDN and FVKESK. V lost 2 bases to trimming and J lost 5 bases, with 15 bases between them. The CDR3 totals 15 residues.

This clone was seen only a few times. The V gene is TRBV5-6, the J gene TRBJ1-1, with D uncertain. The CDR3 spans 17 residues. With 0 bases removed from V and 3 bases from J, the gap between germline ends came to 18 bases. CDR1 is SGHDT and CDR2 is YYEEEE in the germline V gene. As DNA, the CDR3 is TGTGCCAGCAGCTTGGTGGTTTCTAAAACCAACGACACTGAAGCTTTCTTT. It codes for CASSLVVSKTNDTEAFF.

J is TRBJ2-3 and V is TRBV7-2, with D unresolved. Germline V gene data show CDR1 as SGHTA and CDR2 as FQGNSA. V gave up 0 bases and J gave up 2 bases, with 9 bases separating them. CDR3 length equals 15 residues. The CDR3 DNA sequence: TGTGCCAGCAGCTTAGCTGGCAGATACACAGATACGCAGTATTTT. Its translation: CASSLAGRYTDTQYF.

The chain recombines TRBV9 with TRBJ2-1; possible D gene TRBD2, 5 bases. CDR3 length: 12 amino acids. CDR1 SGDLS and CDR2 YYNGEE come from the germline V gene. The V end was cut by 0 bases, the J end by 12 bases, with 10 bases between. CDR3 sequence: CASSVGGDRQFF. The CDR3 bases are TGTGCCAGCAGCGTAGGGGGAGACCGGCAGTTCTTC.

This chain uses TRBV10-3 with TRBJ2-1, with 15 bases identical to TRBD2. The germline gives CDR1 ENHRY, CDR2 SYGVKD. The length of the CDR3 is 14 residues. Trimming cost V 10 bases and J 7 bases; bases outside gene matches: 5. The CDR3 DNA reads TGTGCCACAGCCGGGACTAGCGGGGGGAATGAGCAGTTCTTC. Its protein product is CATAGTSGGNEQFF.

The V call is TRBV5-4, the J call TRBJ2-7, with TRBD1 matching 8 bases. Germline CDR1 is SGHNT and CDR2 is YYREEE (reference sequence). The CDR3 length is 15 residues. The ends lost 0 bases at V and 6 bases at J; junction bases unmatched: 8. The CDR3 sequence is CASSLEPSGGGEQYF. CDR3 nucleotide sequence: TGTGCCAGCAGCTTGGAGCCGTCAGGGGGCGGCGAGCAGTACTTC.

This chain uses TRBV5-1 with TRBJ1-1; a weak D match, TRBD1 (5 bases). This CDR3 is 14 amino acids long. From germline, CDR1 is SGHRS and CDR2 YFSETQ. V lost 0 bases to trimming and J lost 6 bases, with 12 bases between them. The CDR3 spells CASSLERGRSEAFF. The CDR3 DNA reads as TGCGCCAGCAGCTTGGAGCGGGGGAGGTCTGAAGCTTTCTTT.

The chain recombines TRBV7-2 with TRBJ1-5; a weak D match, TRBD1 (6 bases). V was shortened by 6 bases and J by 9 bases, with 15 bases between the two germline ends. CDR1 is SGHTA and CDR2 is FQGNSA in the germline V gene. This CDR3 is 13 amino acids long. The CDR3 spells CASSPLGAPPQHF. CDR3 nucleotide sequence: TGTGCCAGCAGTCCCTTGGGGGCCCCGCCCCAGCATTTT. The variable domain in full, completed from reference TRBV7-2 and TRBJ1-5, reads GAGVSQSPSNKVTEKGKDVELRCDPISGHTALYWYRQSLGQGLEFLIYFQGNSAPDKSGLPSDRFSAERTGGSVSTLTIQRTQQEDSAVYLCASSPLGAPPQHFGDGTRLSIL.

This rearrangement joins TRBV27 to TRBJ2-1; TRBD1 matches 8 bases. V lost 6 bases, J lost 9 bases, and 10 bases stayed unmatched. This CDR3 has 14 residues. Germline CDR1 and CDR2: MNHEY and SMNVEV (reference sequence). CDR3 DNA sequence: TGTGCCAGCAGCTCCGGTCAGGGGGCGGGTGAGCAGTTCTTC. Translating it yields CASSSGQGAGEQFF.

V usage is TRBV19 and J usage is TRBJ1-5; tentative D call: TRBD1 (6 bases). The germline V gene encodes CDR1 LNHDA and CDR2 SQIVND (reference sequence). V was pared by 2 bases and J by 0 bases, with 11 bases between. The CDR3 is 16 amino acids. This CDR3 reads CASSISGTHSNQPQHF. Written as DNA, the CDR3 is TGTGCCAGTAGTATATCCGGGACACATAGCAATCAGCCCCAGCATTTT. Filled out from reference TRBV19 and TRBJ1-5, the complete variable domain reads DGGITQSPKYLFRKEGQNVTLSCEQNLNHDAMYWYRQDPGQGLRLIYYSQIVNDFQKGDIAEGYSVSREKKESFPLTVTSAQKNPTAFYLCASSISGTHSNQPQHFGDGTRLSIL.

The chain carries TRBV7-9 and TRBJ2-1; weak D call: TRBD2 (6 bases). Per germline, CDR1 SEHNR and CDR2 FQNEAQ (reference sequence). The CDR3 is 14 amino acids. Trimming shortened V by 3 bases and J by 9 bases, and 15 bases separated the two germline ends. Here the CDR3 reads CASSFSGSRSEQFF. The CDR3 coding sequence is TGTGCCAGCAGCTTTAGCGGTTCCCGAAGTGAGCAGTTCTTC. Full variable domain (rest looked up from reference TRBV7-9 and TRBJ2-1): DTGVSQNPRHKITKRGQNVTFRCDPISEHNRLYWYRQTLGQGPEFLTYFQNEAQLEKSRLLSDRFSAERPKGSFSTLEIQRTEQGDSAMYLCASSFSGSRSEQFFGPGTRLTVL.

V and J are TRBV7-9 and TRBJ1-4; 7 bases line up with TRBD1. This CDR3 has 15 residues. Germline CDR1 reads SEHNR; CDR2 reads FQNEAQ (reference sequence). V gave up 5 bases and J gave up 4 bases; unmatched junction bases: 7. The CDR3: CASSPPGQNNEKLFF. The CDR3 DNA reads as TGTGCCAGCAGCCCTCCGGGACAGAATAATGAAAAACTGTTTTTT. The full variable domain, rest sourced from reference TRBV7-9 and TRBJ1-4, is DTGVSQNPRHKITKRGQNVTFRCDPISEHNRLYWYRQTLGQGPEFLTYFQNEAQLEKSRLLSDRFSAERPKGSFSTLEIQRTEQGDSAMYLCASSPPGQNNEKLFFGSGTQLSVL.

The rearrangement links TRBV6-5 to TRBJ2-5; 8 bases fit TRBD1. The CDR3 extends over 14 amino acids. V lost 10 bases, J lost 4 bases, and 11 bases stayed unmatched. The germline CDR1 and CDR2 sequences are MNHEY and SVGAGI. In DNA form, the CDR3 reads TGTGCCACGGGACCTTGGACAGGGCGAGAGACCCAGTACTTC. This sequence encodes CATGPWTGRETQYF.

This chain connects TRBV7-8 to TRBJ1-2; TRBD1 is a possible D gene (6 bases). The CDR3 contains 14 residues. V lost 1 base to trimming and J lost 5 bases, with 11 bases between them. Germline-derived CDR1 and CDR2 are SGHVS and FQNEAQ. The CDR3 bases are TGTGCCAGCAGCTTAGGACAGGTTATGTATGGCTACACCTTC. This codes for CASSLGQVMYGYTF.

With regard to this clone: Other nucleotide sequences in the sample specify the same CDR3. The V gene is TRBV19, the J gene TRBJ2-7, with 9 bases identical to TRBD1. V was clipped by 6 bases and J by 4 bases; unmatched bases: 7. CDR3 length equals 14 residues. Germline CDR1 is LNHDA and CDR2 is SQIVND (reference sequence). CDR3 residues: CASSLTGTGYEQYF. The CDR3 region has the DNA TGTGCCAGTAGCCTTACCGGGACAGGGTACGAGCAGTACTTC.

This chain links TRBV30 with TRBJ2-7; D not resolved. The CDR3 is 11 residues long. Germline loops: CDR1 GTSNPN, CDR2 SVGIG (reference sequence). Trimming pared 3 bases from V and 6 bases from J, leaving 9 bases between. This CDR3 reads CAWSPGGEQYF. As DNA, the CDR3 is TGTGCCTGGAGCCCAGGTGGCGAGCAGTACTTC.

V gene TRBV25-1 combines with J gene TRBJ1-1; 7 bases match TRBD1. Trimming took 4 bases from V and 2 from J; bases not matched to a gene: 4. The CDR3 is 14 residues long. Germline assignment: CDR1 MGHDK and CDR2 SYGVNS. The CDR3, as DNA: TGTGCCAGCAGTGGAGGGGGCAGAAACACTGAAGCTTTCTTT. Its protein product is CASSGGGRNTEAFF.

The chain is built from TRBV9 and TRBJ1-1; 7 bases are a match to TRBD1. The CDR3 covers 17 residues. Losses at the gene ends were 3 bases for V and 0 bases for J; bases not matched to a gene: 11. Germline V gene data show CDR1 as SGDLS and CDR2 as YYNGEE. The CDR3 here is CASSGRQGGPMNTEAFF. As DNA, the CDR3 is TGTGCCAGCAGCGGTCGACAGGGAGGCCCGATGAACACTGAAGCTTTCTTT.

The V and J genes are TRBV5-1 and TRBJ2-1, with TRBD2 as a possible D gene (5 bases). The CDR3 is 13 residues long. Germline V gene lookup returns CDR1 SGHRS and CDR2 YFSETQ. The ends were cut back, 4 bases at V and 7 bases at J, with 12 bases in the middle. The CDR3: CASSPELANEQFF. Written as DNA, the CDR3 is TGCGCCAGCAGCCCCGAGTTAGCGAATGAGCAGTTCTTC.

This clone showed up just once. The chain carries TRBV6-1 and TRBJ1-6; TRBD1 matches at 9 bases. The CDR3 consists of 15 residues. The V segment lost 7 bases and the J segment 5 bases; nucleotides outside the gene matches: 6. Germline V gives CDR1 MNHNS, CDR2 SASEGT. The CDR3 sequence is CASIFGQGNNSPLHF. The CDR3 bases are TGTGCCAGCATCTTCGGACAGGGGAATAATTCACCCCTCCACTTT.

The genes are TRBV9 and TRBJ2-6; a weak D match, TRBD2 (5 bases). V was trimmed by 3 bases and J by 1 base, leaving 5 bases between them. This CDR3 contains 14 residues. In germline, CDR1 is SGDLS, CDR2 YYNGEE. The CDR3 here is CASSGGSGANVLTF. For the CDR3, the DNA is TGTGCCAGCAGCGGAGGGTCTGGGGCCAACGTCCTGACTTTC.

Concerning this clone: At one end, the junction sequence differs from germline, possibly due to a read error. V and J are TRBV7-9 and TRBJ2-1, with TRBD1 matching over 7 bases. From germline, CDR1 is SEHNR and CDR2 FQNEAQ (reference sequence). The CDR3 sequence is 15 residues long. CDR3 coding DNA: TGTGCCAGCAGCGATGCCGGGACAGCTTACACTGAGCAGTTCTTC. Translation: CASSDAGTAYTEQFF.